A selection of T cell receptor beta chains follows, all from one sample in a study of control samples from healthy donors and cancer patients. Using immunoSEQ multiplex PCR, the repertoire was profiled, and TCRdb retains in-frame clones only, with some absent. This sample yields approximately 89,000 clones, of which roughly 86% are seen a single time; around 18% belongs to the top ten. Input material: blood. The receptors derive from a man in his fifties in good health. CDR3s include the opening cysteine and the closing phenylalanine or tryptophan. Each record gives: V gene, J gene, CDR3 length, D gene, clone size, CDR3 protein, CDR3 DNA. D genes are given only for firm matches. Size is omitted from some rows. Given values are once, few, many or a class for expanded clones.

>TRBV19|TRBJ1-1|15|-|-
CASSKIGFGDTEAFF
TGTGCCAGTAGTAAGATTGGGTTTGGGGACACTGAAGCTTTCTTT
>TRBV5-1|TRBJ1-3|16|-|-
CASSQGTVSSGNTIYF
TGCGCCAGCAGCCAAGGGACGGTGAGCTCTGGAAACACCATATATTTT
>TRBV21-1|TRBJ2-2|15|-|-
CASSLTGGDTGELFF
TGTGCCAGCAGCCTAACGGGGGGGGACACCGGGGAGCTGTTTTTT
>TRBV29-1|TRBJ2-3|13|-|-
CSVEALASDTQYF
TGCAGCGTTGAAGCACTAGCTAGCGATACGCAGTATTTT
>TRBV29-1|TRBJ1-5|13|TRBD1|-
CSVETGGGQPQHF
TGCAGCGTTGAAACAGGGGGCGGTCAGCCCCAGCATTTT
>TRBV5-6|TRBJ1-1|14|-|-
CASSFGTGNTEAFF
TGTGCCAGCAGCTTCGGCACGGGGAACACTGAAGCTTTCTTT
>TRBV25-1|TRBJ1-5|14|-|-
CASSEPGANQPQHF
TGTGCCAGCAGTGAACCAGGGGCCAATCAGCCCCAGCATTTT
>TRBV6-5|TRBJ1-1|14|-|-
CASSPLGANTEAFF
TGTGCCAGCAGTCCCCTGGGGGCGAACACTGAAGCTTTCTTT
>TRBV12-3/TRBV12-4|TRBJ1-5|12|-|-
CASSFGGQPQHF
TGTGCCAGCAGTTTTGGAGGGCAGCCCCAGCATTTT
>TRBV5-4|TRBJ1-2|16|-|-
CASSFRSEVLLKGYTF
TGTGCCAGCAGCTTTCGGTCTGAGGTGCTCCTCAAAGGCTACACCTTC
>TRBV5-1|TRBJ1-2|15|TRBD1|-
CASSSTGAPNYGYTF
TGCGCCAGCAGCTCCACAGGGGCTCCTAACTATGGCTACACCTTC
>TRBV5-6|TRBJ1-2|17|-|few
CASSRGVTEVTYYGYTF
TGTGCCAGCAGCCGGGGGGTAACAGAAGTTACCTACTATGGCTACACCTTC
>TRBV18|TRBJ2-7|14|-|-
CASSPGGQETEQYF
TGTGCCAGCTCACCAGGGGGCCAGGAAACAGAGCAGTACTTC
>TRBV15|TRBJ1-1|13|-|-
CATSRAGTNEAFF
TGTGCCACCAGCAGAGCGGGAACAAACGAAGCTTTCTTT
>TRBV7-2|TRBJ2-5|13|-|-
CASSFNQLETQYF
TGTGCCAGCAGCTTTAATCAGCTCGAGACCCAGTACTTC
>TRBV18|TRBJ2-5|15|-|-
CASSPSVGLRETQYF
TGTGCCAGCTCACCATCGGTAGGGCTGAGAGAGACCCAGTACTTC
>TRBV15|TRBJ2-7|15|-|-
CATSRDYSGTYEQYF
TGTGCCACCAGCAGAGATTATAGCGGAACCTACGAGCAGTACTTC
>TRBV14|TRBJ1-2|14|-|-
CASSLTGLSYGYTF
TGTGCCAGCAGCCTGACCGGGTTAAGTTATGGCTACACCTTC
>TRBV30|TRBJ2-1|17|-|-
CAWREGVRGLLEAEQFF
TGTGCCTGGAGGGAGGGGGTTAGGGGCCTATTAGAGGCTGAGCAGTTCTTC
>TRBV29-1|TRBJ2-2|17|TRBD2|-
CSVPNLAGGDHTGELFF
TGCAGCGTTCCCAACTTAGCGGGGGGGGATCACACCGGGGAGCTGTTTTTT
>TRBV20-1|TRBJ1-5|13|-|-
CSASRTDHEPQHF
TGCAGTGCTAGTAGAACAGACCACGAGCCCCAGCATTTT
>TRBV4-1|TRBJ2-3|18|-|-
CASSQARLGGGRTDTQYF
TGCGCCAGCAGCCAGGCCAGGTTGGGGGGGGGCAGGACAGATACGCAGTATTTT
>TRBV7-9|TRBJ1-1|11|-|-
CASRGRAEAFF
TGTGCCAGCAGGGGCCGAGCTGAAGCTTTCTTT
>TRBV10-3|TRBJ2-3|15|TRBD1|-
CATLQGQEIADTQYF
TGTGCCACCCTTCAAGGACAGGAAATAGCAGATACGCAGTATTTT
>TRBV7-3|TRBJ2-2|14|-|-
CASSLFQGTGELFF
TGTGCCAGCAGCTTGTTTCAGGGTACCGGGGAGCTGTTTTTT
>TRBV11-2|TRBJ2-1|16|-|-
CASSPLRGSSYNEQFF
TGTGCCAGCAGCCCCCTTCGGGGGAGTTCCTACAATGAGCAGTTCTTC
>TRBV19|TRBJ2-1|13|-|-
CASSFRDHNEQFF
TGTGCCAGTAGTTTCCGGGATCACAATGAGCAGTTCTTC
>TRBV30|TRBJ1-4|16|-|once
CAWSEGVTAENEKLFF
TGTGCCTGGAGTGAGGGGGTGACGGCCGAAAATGAAAAACTGTTTTTT
>TRBV2|TRBJ1-6|14|TRBD1|-
CASSGQGDNSPLHF
TGTGCCAGCAGTGGACAGGGAGATAATTCACCCCTCCACTTT
>TRBV7-2|TRBJ1-6|13|-|-
CASSLEFPSPLHF
TGTGCCAGCAGCTTAGAATTCCCCTCACCCCTCCACTTT
>TRBV2|TRBJ2-1|14|-|-
CASSEMESYNEQFF
TGTGCCAGCAGTGAGATGGAGAGCTACAATGAGCAGTTCTTC
>TRBV12-5|TRBJ2-5|13|-|-
CASGLRLEETQYF
TGTGCTAGTGGTTTACGCCTTGAGGAGACCCAGTACTTC
>TRBV5-1|TRBJ1-6|13|TRBD1|-
CASSLDRGSPLHF
TGCGCCAGCAGCTTGGACAGGGGTTCACCCCTCCACTTT
>TRBV18|TRBJ1-1|16|TRBD1|-
CASSPLTGGLNTEAFF
TGTGCCAGCTCACCCCTTACAGGGGGCCTGAACACTGAAGCTTTCTTT
>TRBV30|TRBJ1-2|12|-|once
CAWRVVSYGYTF
TGTGCCTGGAGGGTTGTGAGCTATGGCTACACCTTC
>TRBV7-9|TRBJ2-2|18|TRBD2|-
CASRNLAGEGDGTGELFF
TGTGCCAGCAGGAATTTAGCGGGAGAGGGGGACGGCACCGGGGAGCTGTTTTTT